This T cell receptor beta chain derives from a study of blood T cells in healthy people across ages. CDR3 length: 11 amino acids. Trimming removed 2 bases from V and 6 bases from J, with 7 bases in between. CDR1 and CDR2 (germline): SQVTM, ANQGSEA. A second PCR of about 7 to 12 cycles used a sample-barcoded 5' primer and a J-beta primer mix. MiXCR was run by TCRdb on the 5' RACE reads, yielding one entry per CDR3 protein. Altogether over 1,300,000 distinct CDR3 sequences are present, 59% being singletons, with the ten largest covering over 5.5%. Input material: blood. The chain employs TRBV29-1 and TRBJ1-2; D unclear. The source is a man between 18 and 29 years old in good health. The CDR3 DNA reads TGCAGCGTTGAATTGGGAAATGGCTACACCTTC. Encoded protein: CSVELGNGYTF. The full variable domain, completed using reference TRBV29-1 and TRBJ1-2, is SAVISQKPSRDICQRGTSLTIQCQVDSQVTMMFWYRQQPGQSLTLIATANQGSEATYESGFVIDKFPISRPNLTFSTLTVSNMSPEDSSIYLCSVELGNGYTFGSGTRLTVV.